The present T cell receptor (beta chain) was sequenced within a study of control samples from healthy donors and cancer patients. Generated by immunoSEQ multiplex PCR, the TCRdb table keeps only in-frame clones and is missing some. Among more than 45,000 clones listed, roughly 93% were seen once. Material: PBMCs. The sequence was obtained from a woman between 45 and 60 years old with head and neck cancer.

The DNA for the CDR3 is TGCGCCAGCAGCTTGGCCCCAGGGAGGGACGAGCAGTACTTC. Its protein product is CASSLAPGRDEQYF. The chain combines TRBV5-1 with TRBJ2-7; 7 bases fit TRBD2. This CDR3 contains 14 residues. The ends lost 0 bases at V and 5 bases at J; junction bases unmatched: 5. The germline V gene encodes CDR1 SGHRS and CDR2 YFSETQ.